This record concerns one T cell receptor (beta chain) sequence. Using immunoSEQ multiplex PCR, the repertoire was profiled, and TCRdb retains in-frame clones only, with some absent. The table shows nearly 750,000 clones, with 72% occurring only once. The V gene's germline CDR1 is SGHAT and CDR2 FQNNGV. Trimming shortened V by 5 bases and J by 2 bases, and 12 bases separated the two germline ends. The CDR3 covers 14 residues. The sample comes from a study of shared clonotypes between healthy human individuals. This clonotype was obtained from a woman aged 30 to 39 in good health. The sample comprised memory CD4+ T cells sorted from blood. Subset noted: CD45RA-negative fraction. The chain recombines TRBV11-2 with TRBJ1-2, with unresolved D. The CDR3, as DNA: TGTGCCAGCAGCCCCGGACTAAGCAACTATGGCTACACCTTC. Its protein product is CASSPGLSNYGYTF.